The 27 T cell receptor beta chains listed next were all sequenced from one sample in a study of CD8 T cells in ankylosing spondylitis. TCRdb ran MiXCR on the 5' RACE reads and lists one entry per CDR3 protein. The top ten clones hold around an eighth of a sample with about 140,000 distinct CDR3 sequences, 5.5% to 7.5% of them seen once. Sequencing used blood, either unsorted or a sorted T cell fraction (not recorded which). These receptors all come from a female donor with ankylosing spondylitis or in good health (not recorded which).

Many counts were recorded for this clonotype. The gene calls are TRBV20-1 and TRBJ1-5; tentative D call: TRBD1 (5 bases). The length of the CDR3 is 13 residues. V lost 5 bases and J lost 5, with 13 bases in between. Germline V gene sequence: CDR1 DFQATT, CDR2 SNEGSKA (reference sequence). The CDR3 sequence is CSAGGPFDQPQHF. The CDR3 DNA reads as TGCAGTGCTGGGGGACCTTTCGATCAGCCCCAGCATTTT.

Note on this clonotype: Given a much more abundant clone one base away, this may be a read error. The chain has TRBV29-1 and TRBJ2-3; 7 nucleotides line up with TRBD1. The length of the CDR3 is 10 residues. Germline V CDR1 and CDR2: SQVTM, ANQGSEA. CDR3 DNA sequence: TGCGGCGTTGACAGGGCTCCGCAGTATTTT. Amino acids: CGVDRAPQYF.

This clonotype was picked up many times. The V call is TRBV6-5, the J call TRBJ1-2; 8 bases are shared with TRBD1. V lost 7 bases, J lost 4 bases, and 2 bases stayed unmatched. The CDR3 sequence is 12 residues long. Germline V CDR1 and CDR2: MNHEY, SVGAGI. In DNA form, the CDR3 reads TGTGCCAGCAAGCAGGGGGCCTATGGCTACACCTTC. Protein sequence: CASKQGAYGYTF.

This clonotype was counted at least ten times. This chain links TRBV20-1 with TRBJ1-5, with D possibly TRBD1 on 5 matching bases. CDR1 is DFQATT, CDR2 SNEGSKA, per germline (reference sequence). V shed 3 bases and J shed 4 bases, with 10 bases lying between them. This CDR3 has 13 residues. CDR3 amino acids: CSASGTGNQPQHF. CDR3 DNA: TGCAGTGCTAGCGGGACGGGTAATCAGCCCCAGCATTTT.

The CDR3 reads CASSPGGDGSPLHF. The CDR3 coding sequence is TGTGCCAGCAGTCCCGGGGGAGACGGCTCACCCCTCCACTTT. This chain links TRBV6-5 with TRBJ1-6; a weak D match, TRBD1 (5 bases). There are 14 residues in the CDR3. Trimming cost V 5 bases and J 10 bases, with 15 bases left between them. CDR1 is MNHEY, CDR2 SVGAGI, per germline.

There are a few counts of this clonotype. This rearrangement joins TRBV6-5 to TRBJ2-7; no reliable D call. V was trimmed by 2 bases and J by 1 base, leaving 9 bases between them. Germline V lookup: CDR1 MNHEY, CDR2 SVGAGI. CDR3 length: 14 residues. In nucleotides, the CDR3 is TGTGCCAGCAGTTACGAAGGACCTTCCTACGAGCAGTACTTC. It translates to CASSYEGPSYEQYF.

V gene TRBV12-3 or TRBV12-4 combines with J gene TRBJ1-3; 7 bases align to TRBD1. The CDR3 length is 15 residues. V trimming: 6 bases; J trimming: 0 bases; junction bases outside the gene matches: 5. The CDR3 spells CASSSQGGSGNTIYF. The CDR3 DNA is TGTGCCAGCAGCAGTCAGGGGGGCTCTGGAAACACCATATATTTT.

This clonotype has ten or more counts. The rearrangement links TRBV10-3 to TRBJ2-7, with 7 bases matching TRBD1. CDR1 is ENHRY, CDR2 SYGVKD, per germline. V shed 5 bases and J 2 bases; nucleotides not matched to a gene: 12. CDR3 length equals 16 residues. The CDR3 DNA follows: TGTGCCATCAGTCCAACGGGACAGTCTACCGCCTACGAGCAGTACTTC. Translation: CAISPTGQSTAYEQYF.

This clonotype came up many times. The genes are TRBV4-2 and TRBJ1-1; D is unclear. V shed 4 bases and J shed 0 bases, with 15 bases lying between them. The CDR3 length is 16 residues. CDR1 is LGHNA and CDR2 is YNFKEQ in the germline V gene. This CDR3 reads CASSPDAGQLNTEAFF. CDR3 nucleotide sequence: TGTGCCAGCAGCCCCGACGCGGGTCAATTGAACACTGAAGCTTTCTTT.

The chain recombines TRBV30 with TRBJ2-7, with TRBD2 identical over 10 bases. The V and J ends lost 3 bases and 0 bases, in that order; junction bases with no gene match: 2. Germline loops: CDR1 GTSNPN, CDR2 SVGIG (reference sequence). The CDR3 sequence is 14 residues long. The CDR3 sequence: CAWRLAGPSYEQYF. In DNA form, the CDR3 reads TGTGCCTGGAGACTAGCGGGGCCCTCCTACGAGCAGTACTTC. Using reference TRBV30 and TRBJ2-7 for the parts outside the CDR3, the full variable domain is SQTIHQWPATLVQPVGSPLSLECTVEGTSNPNLYWYRQAAGRGLQLLFYSVGIGQISSEVPQNLSASRPQDRQFILSSKKLLLSDSGFYLCAWRLAGPSYEQYFGPGTRLTVT.

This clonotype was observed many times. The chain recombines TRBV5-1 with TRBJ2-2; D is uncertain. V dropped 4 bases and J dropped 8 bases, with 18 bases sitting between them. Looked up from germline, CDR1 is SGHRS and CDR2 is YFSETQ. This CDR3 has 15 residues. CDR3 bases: TGCGCCAGCAGCCCAATTGGCCCCAACATGGGGGAGCTGTTTTTT. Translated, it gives CASSPIGPNMGELFF.

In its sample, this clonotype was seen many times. The CDR3: CASSGSKQREKLFF. Here the CDR3 DNA reads TGTGCCAGCTCGGGAAGCAAGCAGAGGGAAAAACTGTTTTTT. The gene calls are TRBV28 and TRBJ1-4; D call uncertain. Germline CDR1 and CDR2: MDHEN and SYDVKM. This CDR3 is 14 amino acids long. The V end was cut by 8 bases, the J end by 8 bases, with 18 bases between. Using reference TRBV28 and TRBJ1-4 for the parts outside the CDR3, the full variable domain is DVKVTQSSRYLVKRTGEKVFLECVQDMDHENMFWYRQDPGLGLRLIYFSYDVKMKEKGDIPEGYSVSREKKERFSLILESASTNQTSMYLCASSGSKQREKLFFGSGTQLSVL.

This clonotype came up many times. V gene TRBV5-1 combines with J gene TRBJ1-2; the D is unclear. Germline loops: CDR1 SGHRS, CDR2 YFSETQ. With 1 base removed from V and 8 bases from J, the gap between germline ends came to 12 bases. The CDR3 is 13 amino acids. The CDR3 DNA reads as TGCGCCAGCAGCTTGAACAAGGGTGGAGGCTACACCTTC. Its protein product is CASSLNKGGGYTF.

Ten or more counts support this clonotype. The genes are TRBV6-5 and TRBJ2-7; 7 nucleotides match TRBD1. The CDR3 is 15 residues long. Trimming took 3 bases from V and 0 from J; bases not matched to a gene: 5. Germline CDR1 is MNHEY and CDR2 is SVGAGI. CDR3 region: CASSYFPGGSYEQYF. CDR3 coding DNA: TGTGCCAGCAGTTATTTCCCAGGGGGCTCCTACGAGCAGTACTTC.

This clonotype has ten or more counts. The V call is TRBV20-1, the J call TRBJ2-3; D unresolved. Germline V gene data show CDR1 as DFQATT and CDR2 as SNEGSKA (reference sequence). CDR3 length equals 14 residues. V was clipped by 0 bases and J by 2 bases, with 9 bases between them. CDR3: CSARDSRFTDTQYF. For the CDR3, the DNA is TGCAGTGCTAGAGATTCACGTTTCACAGATACGCAGTATTTT.

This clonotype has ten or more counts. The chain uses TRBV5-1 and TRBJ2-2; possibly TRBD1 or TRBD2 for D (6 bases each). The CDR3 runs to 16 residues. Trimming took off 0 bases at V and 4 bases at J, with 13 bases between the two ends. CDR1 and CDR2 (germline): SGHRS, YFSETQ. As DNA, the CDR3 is TGCGCCAGCAGCTTGGGACAGACGGGGGCCACCGGGGAGCTGTTTTTT. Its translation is CASSLGQTGATGELFF.

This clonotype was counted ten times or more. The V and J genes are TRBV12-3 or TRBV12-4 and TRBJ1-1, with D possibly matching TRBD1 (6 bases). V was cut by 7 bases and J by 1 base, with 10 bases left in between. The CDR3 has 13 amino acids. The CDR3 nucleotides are TGTGCCAGCATCAGCAGGGGGAACACTGAAGCTTTCTTT. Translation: CASISRGNTEAFF.

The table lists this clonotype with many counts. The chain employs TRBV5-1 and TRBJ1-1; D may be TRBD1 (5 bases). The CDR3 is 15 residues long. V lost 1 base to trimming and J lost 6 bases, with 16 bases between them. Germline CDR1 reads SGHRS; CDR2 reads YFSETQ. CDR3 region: CASSLIGTGASEAFF. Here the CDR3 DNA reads TGCGCCAGCAGCTTGATTGGGACGGGAGCGTCTGAAGCTTTCTTT.

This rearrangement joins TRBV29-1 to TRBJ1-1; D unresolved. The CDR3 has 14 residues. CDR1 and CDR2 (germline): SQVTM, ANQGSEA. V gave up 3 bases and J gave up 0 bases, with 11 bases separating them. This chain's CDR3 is CSVDFGFVNTEAFF. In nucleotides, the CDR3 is TGCAGCGTTGACTTCGGGTTCGTGAACACTGAAGCTTTCTTT.

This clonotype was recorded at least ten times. The CDR3: CASSFRTGDNSPLHF. CDR3 DNA sequence: TGCGCCAGCAGCTTTCGGACAGGGGATAATTCACCCCTCCACTTT. V gene TRBV5-1 combines with J gene TRBJ1-6; TRBD1 matches at 9 bases. J lost 5 bases, V lost 2 bases, and 2 bases had no gene match. This CDR3 comprises 15 residues. CDR1 and CDR2 (germline): SGHRS, YFSETQ.

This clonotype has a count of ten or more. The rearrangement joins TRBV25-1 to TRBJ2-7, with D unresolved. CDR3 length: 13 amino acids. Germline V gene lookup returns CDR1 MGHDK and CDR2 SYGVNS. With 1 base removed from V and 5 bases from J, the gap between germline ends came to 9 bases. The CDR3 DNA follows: TGTGCCAGCAGTGAATCGGCGAGCCACGAGCAGTACTTC. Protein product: CASSESASHEQYF.

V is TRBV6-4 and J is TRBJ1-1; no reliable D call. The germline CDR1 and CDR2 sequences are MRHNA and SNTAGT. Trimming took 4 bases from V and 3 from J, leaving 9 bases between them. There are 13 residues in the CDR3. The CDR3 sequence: CASSVTLHTEAFF. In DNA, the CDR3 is TGTGCCAGCAGTGTAACTCTACACACTGAAGCTTTCTTT.

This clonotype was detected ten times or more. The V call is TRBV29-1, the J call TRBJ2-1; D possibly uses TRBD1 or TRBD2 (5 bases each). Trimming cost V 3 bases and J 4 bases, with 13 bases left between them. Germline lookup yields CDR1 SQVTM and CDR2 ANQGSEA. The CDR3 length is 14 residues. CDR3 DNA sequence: TGCAGCGTTGAGGTCGGGGCAGAGTACAATGAGCAGTTCTTC. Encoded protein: CSVEVGAEYNEQFF.

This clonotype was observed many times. Here the CDR3 DNA reads TGTGCCAGCAGCCAGGGGACCGCCTTGCAAGCGGCGGGAAGAGATACGCAGTATTTT. It specifies CASSQGTALQAAGRDTQYF. The chain joins TRBV3-1 to TRBJ2-3; D perhaps matches TRBD2 (6 bases). V was trimmed by 3 bases and J by 5 bases, leaving 27 bases between them. Germline assignment: CDR1 LGHDT and CDR2 YNNKEL (reference sequence). The CDR3 totals 19 residues.

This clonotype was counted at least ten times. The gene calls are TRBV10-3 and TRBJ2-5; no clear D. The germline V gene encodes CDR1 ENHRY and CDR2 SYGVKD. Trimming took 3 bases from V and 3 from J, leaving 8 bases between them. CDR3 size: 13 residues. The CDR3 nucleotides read TGTGCCATCAGTGACTCGGGCGAAGAGACCCAGTACTTC. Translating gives CAISDSGEETQYF.

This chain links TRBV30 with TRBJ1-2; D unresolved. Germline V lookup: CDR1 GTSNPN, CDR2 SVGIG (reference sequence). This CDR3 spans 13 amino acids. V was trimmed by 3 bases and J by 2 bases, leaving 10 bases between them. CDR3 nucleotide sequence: TGTGCCTGGAGCCAGGACGGGAACTATGGCTACACCTTC. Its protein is CAWSQDGNYGYTF.

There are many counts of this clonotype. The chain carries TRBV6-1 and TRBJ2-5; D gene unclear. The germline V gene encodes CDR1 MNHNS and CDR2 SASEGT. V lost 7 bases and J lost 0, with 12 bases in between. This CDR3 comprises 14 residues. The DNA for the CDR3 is TGTGCCAGCAAGGGTAGCCCTTACCAAGAGACCCAGTACTTC. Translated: CASKGSPYQETQYF.